This is a list of T cell receptor beta chains from one sample in a study of T cell changes during pregnancy in multiple sclerosis. Repertoires were generated with immunoSEQ multiplex PCR, while TCRdb's copy carries only in-frame clones and drops some. The sample yields some 52,000 clones, more than 80% seen once. Specimen: CD4+ T cells from peripheral blood mononuclear cells, collected before pregnancy. The receptors come from a female donor with multiple sclerosis, enrolled in a pregnancy study. Both conserved end residues are part of each CDR3. D genes are given only for firm matches. A row's size may be missing; if present it is once, few, many or a size class.

V gene	clone size	J gene	D gene	CDR3 protein	CDR3 DNA
TRBV11-2	NA	TRBJ1-1	NA	CASSRDRVNTEAFF	TGTGCCAGCAGCCGCGACAGAGTGAACACTGAAGCTTTCTTT
TRBV5-1	NA	TRBJ1-5	TRBD1	CASSLGSGTGPDQPQHF	TGCGCCAGCAGCTTGGGGTCCGGGACAGGGCCAGATCAGCCCCAGCATTTT
TRBV18	NA	TRBJ2-5	NA	CASSITRGETQYF	TGTGCCAGCTCAATAACTAGAGGCGAGACCCAGTACTTC
TRBV25-1	NA	TRBJ1-2	TRBD1	CASSGDRGGTGGYTF	TGTGCCAGCAGTGGCGACAGGGGGGGAACAGGAGGCTACACCTTC
TRBV10-3	few	TRBJ2-1	TRBD2	CATTPLAGGENEQFF	TGTGCCACTACCCCTTTGGCGGGAGGGGAGAATGAGCAGTTCTTC
TRBV2	once	TRBJ2-5	NA	CASTGGASQETQYF	TGTGCCAGCACGGGGGGCGCCTCACAAGAGACCCAGTACTTC
TRBV6-4	NA	TRBJ2-1	TRBD2	CASSPRLAGPNSINEQFF	TGTGCCAGCAGTCCTAGACTAGCGGGACCAAACTCCATCAATGAGCAGTTCTTC
TRBV10-2	once	TRBJ2-3	NA	CASSRLGLSTDTQYF	TGCGCCAGCAGCAGACTAGGGCTTAGCACAGATACGCAGTATTTT
TRBV19	once	TRBJ2-2	TRBD1	CASRTGGYTGELFF	TGTGCCAGTAGGACAGGGGGTTACACCGGGGAGCTGTTTTTT
TRBV5-6	once	TRBJ1-2	TRBD1	CASSLYRGYGYTF	TGTGCCAGCAGCTTGTACAGGGGCTATGGCTACACCTTC
TRBV30	NA	TRBJ2-5	NA	CAWSRGSGETQYF	TGTGCCTGGAGTCGGGGGAGTGGGGAGACCCAGTACTTC
TRBV7-9	NA	TRBJ2-2	TRBD1	CASSFRQGDGELFF	TGTGCCAGCAGCTTCCGGCAGGGGGACGGGGAGCTGTTTTTT
TRBV29-1	NA	TRBJ2-1	TRBD1	CSVRQTGVGEQFF	TGCAGCGTCCGCCAAACAGGGGTCGGTGAGCAGTTCTTC
TRBV7-8	NA	TRBJ2-1	TRBD2	CASSIPSGVSYNEQFF	TGTGCCAGCAGCATACCTAGCGGGGTCTCCTACAATGAGCAGTTCTTC
TRBV4-2	NA	TRBJ1-3	NA	CASSQAGDSGNTIYF	TGTGCCAGCAGCCAAGCCGGAGACTCTGGAAACACCATATATTTT
TRBV19	NA	TRBJ1-4	NA	CASQGRRGRTNEKLFF	TGTGCCAGTCAGGGAAGGAGAGGGAGGACTAATGAAAAACTGTTTTTT
TRBV11-3	NA	TRBJ2-3	NA	CASSQANPRQGDTQYF	TGTGCCAGCAGCCAAGCCAATCCCCGTCAGGGAGATACGCAGTATTTT
TRBV30	NA	TRBJ2-7	TRBD2	CAWTYGLAGGREQYF	TGTGCCTGGACCTATGGACTAGCGGGGGGGCGGGAGCAGTACTTC
TRBV10-1	NA	TRBJ2-7	NA	CASSVNRGASTYEQYF	TGCGCCAGCAGTGTTAATCGCGGGGCCTCCACCTACGAGCAGTACTTC
TRBV27	NA	TRBJ2-7	NA	CASSLRENYEQYF	TGTGCCAGCAGTCTCCGGGAAAACTACGAGCAGTACTTC
TRBV7-2	few	TRBJ2-1	TRBD2	CASSTLAGMFF	TGTGCCAGCAGCACCCTAGCGGGAATGTTCTTC
TRBV19	NA	TRBJ2-1	TRBD2	CASRDAGGFYNEQFF	TGTGCCAGTAGGGATGCGGGAGGATTCTACAATGAGCAGTTCTTC
TRBV15	few	TRBJ2-1	NA	CATSREYFDKFF	TGTGCCACCAGCAGAGAGTACTTTGATAAGTTCTTC
TRBV5-5	NA	TRBJ2-7	NA	CASSWALHSYEQYF	TGTGCCAGCAGCTGGGCCCTCCACTCCTACGAGCAGTACTTC
TRBV5-4	NA	TRBJ2-7	NA	CASSSTGYEQYF	TGTGCCAGCAGCTCCACAGGGTACGAGCAGTACTTC
TRBV27	NA	TRBJ1-1	NA	CASYHRQANTEAFF	TGTGCCAGTTACCATCGGCAGGCGAACACTGAAGCTTTCTTT
TRBV7-8	NA	TRBJ2-7	TRBD1	CASSLAPDRALPSEQYF	TGTGCCAGCAGCTTAGCACCCGACAGGGCCCTACCCTCGGAGCAGTACTTC
TRBV15	NA	TRBJ2-7	TRBD1	CATSNDRGYEQYF	TGTGCCACCAGCAACGACAGGGGTTACGAGCAGTACTTC
TRBV9	NA	TRBJ2-1	TRBD2	CASSVAGGPYNEQFF	TGTGCCAGCAGCGTAGCGGGAGGACCCTACAATGAGCAGTTCTTC
TRBV19	few	TRBJ2-4	TRBD1	CASSKQGSKNIQYF	TGTGCCAGTAGTAAACAGGGGTCCAAAAACATTCAGTACTTC
TRBV6-5	NA	TRBJ1-1	NA	CASRDLSRNTEAFF	TGTGCCAGCAGGGACTTGTCCAGGAACACTGAAGCTTTCTTT
TRBV12-5	once	TRBJ1-1	NA	CASGPPQGTEAFF	TGTGCTAGTGGTCCACCTCAGGGGACCGAAGCTTTCTTT
TRBV7-9	NA	TRBJ1-5	NA	CASSFGNQPQHF	TGTGCCAGCAGCTTCGGCAATCAGCCCCAGCATTTT
TRBV5-1	NA	TRBJ1-2	TRBD1	CASSLETYRGADGYTF	TGCGCCAGCAGCTTAGAAACTTACAGGGGGGCAGATGGCTACACCTTC
TRBV4-3	NA	TRBJ1-5	NA	CASSQDSTTDSWVQPQHF	TGCGCCAGCAGCCAAGATTCGACCACGGACTCCTGGGTTCAGCCCCAGCATTTT
TRBV6-1	NA	TRBJ2-3	TRBD1	CASSGGGVGTGQTTQYF	TGTGCCAGCAGTGGAGGAGGTGTTGGGACAGGGCAAACTACGCAGTATTTT
TRBV7-9	few	TRBJ2-2	NA	CASSPVLGELFF	TGTGCCAGCAGCCCTGTCCTCGGGGAGCTGTTTTTT
TRBV5-1	NA	TRBJ2-3	NA	CASSPPADTQYF	TGCGCCAGCAGCCCTCCGGCAGATACGCAGTATTTT
TRBV10-3	NA	TRBJ1-5	TRBD1	CAISGGQGVQPQHF	TGTGCCATCAGTGGTGGACAGGGGGTTCAGCCCCAGCATTTT
TRBV5-1	NA	TRBJ1-1	NA	CASSLAGGRGTEAFF	TGCGCCAGCAGCTTGGCCGGGGGGCGCGGCACTGAAGCTTTCTTT
TRBV9	NA	TRBJ2-2	TRBD2	CASSALPSGSSSNTGELFF	TGTGCCAGCAGCGCCCTACCTAGCGGGAGTTCATCGAACACCGGGGAGCTGTTTTTT
TRBV27	NA	TRBJ1-1	TRBD1	CASSFSIWDSSRGAFF	TGTGCCAGCAGTTTTTCCATTTGGGACAGCTCGAGGGGAGCTTTCTTT
TRBV6-5	NA	TRBJ2-5	NA	CASSYFGSTPQETQYF	TGTGCCAGCAGTTACTTTGGTAGCACCCCACAAGAGACCCAGTACTTC
TRBV4-1	NA	TRBJ1-5	TRBD1	CASSQETGMNQPQHF	TGCGCCAGCAGCCAAGAGACAGGGATGAATCAGCCCCAGCATTTT
TRBV7-3	NA	TRBJ1-1	NA	CASSPGGRNTEAFF	TGTGCCAGCAGCCCAGGCGGGAGGAACACTGAAGCTTTCTTT